The 11 T cell receptor beta chains in this list originate from one sample, sequenced in a study of cytotoxic CD8 clonotypes in ibrutinib-treated CLL (dated by TCRdb to 2020 to 2023). Library preparation used the immunoSEQ multiplex PCR assay. TCRdb retrieved this table from immuneACCESS and kept in-frame rearrangements only. Not all clones are present; in checked studies, unresolved V genes account for under half, and no reason is known for the remainder. The table for this sample lists more than 35,000 clones; 71% of them were counted only once. The ten largest make up approximately 15% of the sample. According to the study, the label for this sample's time point signals: progressive disease on ibrutinib. Source: PBMCs, taken at disease progression, from a patient treated with ibrutinib. The receptors were sampled from a human donor with chronic lymphocytic leukemia.

This chain uses TRBV2 with TRBJ2-3, with TRBD2 as a possible D gene (5 bases). The CDR3 extends over 14 amino acids. Germline CDR1 reads SNHLY; CDR2 reads FYNNEI. Trimming took 10 bases from V and 6 from J, leaving 20 bases between them. The CDR3 sequence: CATSNGGGPDTQYF. CDR3 in DNA: TGTGCCACCTCTAATGGCGGAGGCCCCGATACGCAGTATTTT.

Judged by abundance, this clone is medium-sized. V is TRBV7-9 and J is TRBJ2-7; 7 bases match TRBD2. Germline values: CDR1 SEHNR, CDR2 FQNEAQ (reference sequence). V gave up 3 bases and J gave up 4 bases; unmatched junction bases: 6. The CDR3 consists of 14 residues. This CDR3 reads CASSFAGVIYEQYF. DNA for the CDR3: TGTGCCAGCAGCTTCGCGGGGGTGATTTACGAGCAGTACTTC. The entire variable domain, with the rest obtained from reference TRBV7-9 and TRBJ2-7, is as follows: DTGVSQNPRHKITKRGQNVTFRCDPISEHNRLYWYRQTLGQGPEFLTYFQNEAQLEKSRLLSDRFSAERPKGSFSTLEIQRTEQGDSAMYLCASSFAGVIYEQYFGPGTRLTVT.

Only one count was recorded for this clone. CDR3 sequence reads: CASRATEERYF. DNA for the CDR3: TGTGCCAGCAGAGCGACTGAGGAGAGGTACTTC. This chain links TRBV2 with TRBJ2-7; D is unresolved. This CDR3 region has 11 residues. V was pared by 6 bases and J by 12 bases, with 15 bases between. In germline, CDR1 is SNHLY, CDR2 FYNNEI.

J is TRBJ2-2 and V is TRBV9; 7 nucleotides agree with TRBD1. The V gene end was trimmed by 2 bases and the J gene end by 7 bases; junction bases not matched to a gene: 5. The CDR3 extends over 14 amino acids. Germline V CDR1 and CDR2: SGDLS, YYNGEE. The CDR3 nucleotides are TGTGCCAGCAGCGTGACAGGGTTCGGCGGGGAGCTGTTTTTT. The encoded protein is CASSVTGFGGELFF.

This clone has just one count. The V and J genes are TRBV7-9 and TRBJ2-5; 7 bases line up with TRBD2. J gave up 5 bases and V 5 bases, and 5 bases lay outside the gene matches. The germline CDR1 and CDR2 sequences are SEHNR and FQNEAQ (reference sequence). CDR3 length: 13 amino acids. Written as DNA, the CDR3 is TGTGCCAGCAGCCCGGGACTATGGGAGACCCAGTACTTC. This sequence encodes CASSPGLWETQYF.

The chain carries TRBV5-6 and TRBJ2-3; 15 bases match TRBD2. The trim removed 4 bases at V and 11 bases at J, leaving 8 bases unmatched. The V gene's germline CDR1 is SGHDT and CDR2 YYEEEE. The CDR3 is made up of 15 amino acids. CDR3 bases: TGTGCCAGCAGCCCGGGACTAGCGGGGGGTTTACTGCAGTATTTT. Its translation: CASSPGLAGGLLQYF.

V is TRBV6-6 and J is TRBJ2-2; D not resolved. V was trimmed by 5 bases and J by 3 bases, leaving 13 bases between them. CDR1 is MNHNY and CDR2 is SVGAGI in the germline V gene (reference sequence). The CDR3 consists of 15 residues. This CDR3 is CASSQLSGDTGELFF. The CDR3 nucleotides read TGTGCCAGCAGTCAACTCTCCGGAGACACCGGGGAGCTGTTTTTT.

The chain employs TRBV19 and TRBJ1-2; D remains ambiguous. CDR1 and CDR2 from the germline V gene are LNHDA and SQIVND (reference sequence). The CDR3 consists of 14 residues. V was trimmed by 7 bases and J by 0 bases, leaving 12 bases between them. Written as DNA, the CDR3 is TGTGCCAGTAATGATGAGGTAGCTAACTATGGCTACACCTTC. This gives the protein CASNDEVANYGYTF. Looking up the rest from reference TRBV19 and TRBJ1-2 gives the full variable domain: DGGITQSPKYLFRKEGQNVTLSCEQNLNHDAMYWYRQDPGQGLRLIYYSQIVNDFQKGDIAEGYSVSREKKESFPLTVTSAQKNPTAFYLCASNDEVANYGYTFGSGTRLTVV.

This clone was detected a few times. The gene calls are TRBV29-1 and TRBJ2-3; 7 positions match TRBD2. Germline V gene data show CDR1 as SQVTM and CDR2 as ANQGSEA. CDR3 length: 12 amino acids. V shed 3 bases, J shed 4 bases, and the junction held 1 base outside the gene matches. The CDR3 DNA is TGCAGCGTTGAGGCGGGGGCAGATACGCAGTATTTT. It codes for CSVEAGADTQYF.

The CDR3 loop reads CASSPGRTGEAFF. In DNA, the CDR3 is TGCGCCAGCAGTCCAGGACGTACGGGGGAAGCTTTCTTT. This sequence joins TRBV10-1 and TRBJ1-1; D unclear. Germline CDR1 reads WNHNN; CDR2 reads SYGVQD (reference sequence). The CDR3 length is 13 residues. Trimming took off 5 bases at V and 8 bases at J, with 15 bases between the two ends.

J is TRBJ2-3 and V is TRBV28; 8 nucleotides match TRBD1. The trim removed 9 bases at V and 3 bases at J, leaving 11 bases unmatched. Germline V gives CDR1 MDHEN, CDR2 SYDVKM. The CDR3 contains 15 residues. CDR3 bases: TGTGCCAGTCGAGAACAGGGGGTAGGAACAGATACGCAGTATTTT. This translates into CASREQGVGTDTQYF.